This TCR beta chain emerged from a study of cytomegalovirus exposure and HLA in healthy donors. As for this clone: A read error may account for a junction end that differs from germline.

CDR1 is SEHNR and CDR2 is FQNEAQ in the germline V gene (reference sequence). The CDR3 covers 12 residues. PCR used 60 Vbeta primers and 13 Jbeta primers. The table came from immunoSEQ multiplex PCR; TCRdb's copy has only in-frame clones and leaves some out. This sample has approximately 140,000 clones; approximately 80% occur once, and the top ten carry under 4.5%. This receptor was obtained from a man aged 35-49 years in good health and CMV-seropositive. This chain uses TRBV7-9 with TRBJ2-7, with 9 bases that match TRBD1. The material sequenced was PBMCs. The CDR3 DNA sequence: TGTGCCAGCAGCTCCTGGACAGGGGTAATACACTTC. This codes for CASSSWTGVIHF. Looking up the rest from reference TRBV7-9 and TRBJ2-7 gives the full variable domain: DTGVSQNPRHKITKRGQNVTFRCDPISEHNRLYWYRQTLGQGPEFLTYFQNEAQLEKSRLLSDRFSAERPKGSFSTLEIQRTEQGDSAMYLCASSSWTGVIHFGPGTRLTVT.